This T cell receptor beta chain was identified in a study of response to subunit inactivated influenza vaccine. The sample holds many counts of this clonotype. Germline assignment: CDR1 MGHRA and CDR2 YSYEKL. This CDR3 has 16 amino acids. Trimming stripped 0 bases from V and 0 bases from J, with 12 bases between. MiXCR, run by TCRdb on the RT-PCR reads, gives a single entry per CDR3 protein. The sample holds under 200,000 distinct CDR3 sequences, 12% seen once. The same data also contributed to another study, on T cells expressing NK-cell markers. That source reports: Making the TCR beta cDNA relied on 5'RACE template switching with UMIs.

This chain links TRBV4-1 with TRBJ2-7; either TRBD1 or TRBD2 may fit D (5 bases each). The sequencing used CD8+ T cells sorted from PBMCs, collected approximately 13 days after vaccination. The source is a man aged 45-65 years who received an inactivated influenza vaccine. CDR3 sequence (DNA): TGCGCCAGCAGCCAAGAATGGGACGGAAGCTCCTACGAGCAGTACTTC. Amino acids: CASSQEWDGSSYEQYF.